The next 18 T cell receptor beta chains were all read from a single sample in a study of Graves' ophthalmopathy and Graves' hyperthyroidism. TCR beta CDR3 amplification used RNA transcripts. Second-round multiplex PCR came after first-round RT-PCR with HTBI primers. Each CDR3 protein is one row after TCRdb ran MiXCR on the multiplex PCR reads. This table holds hundreds of thousands of distinct CDR3 sequences, 40% found once. Input material: peripheral blood. The receptor set was obtained from an adult man with Graves' ophthalmopathy.

In nucleotides, the CDR3 is TGTGCCAGCAGTTACTCCTCAGCATCATGGGGGCGCGACTATGGCTACACCTTC. As protein: CASSYSSASWGRDYGYTF. The J gene is TRBJ1-2, the V gene TRBV2; D is perhaps TRBD1 (6 bases). This CDR3 spans 18 amino acids. The V and J ends lost 5 bases and 3 bases respectively, with 25 bases between them. Germline V gives CDR1 SNHLY, CDR2 FYNNEI.

This chain connects TRBV12-3 or TRBV12-4 to TRBJ2-3; 9 nucleotides agree with TRBD1. V dropped 7 bases and J dropped 0; count of bases not matched to a gene: 5. CDR3 size: 15 residues. In DNA form, the CDR3 reads TGTGCCAGCAAACCCGGGACAGGGAGCACAGATACGCAGTATTTT. Encoded protein: CASKPGTGSTDTQYF.

The table lists this clonotype with many counts. The V gene is TRBV10-1, the J gene TRBJ1-5; 7 bases are a match to TRBD1. There are 16 residues in the CDR3. Trimming took 6 bases from V and 6 from J; bases not matched to a gene: 14. Germline V gene sequence: CDR1 WNHNN, CDR2 SYGVQD (reference sequence). CDR3 sequence reads: CASRIRQGFWGQPQHF. CDR3 bases: TGCGCCAGCAGAATTCGACAGGGATTTTGGGGTCAGCCCCAGCATTTT.

V gene TRBV12-3 or TRBV12-4 combines with J gene TRBJ2-5, with TRBD1 matching over 12 bases. V gave up 5 bases and J gave up 9 bases; unmatched junction bases: 13. The CDR3 has 16 residues. CDR3: CASSRRDRGRLEAQYF. DNA for the CDR3: TGTGCCAGCAGTCGACGGGACAGGGGGCGCTTGGAGGCCCAGTACTTC.

Only a few counts were recorded for this clonotype. This clone may be a read error of a much larger clone one base away. The chain employs TRBV29-1 and TRBJ1-1, with D possibly matching TRBD1 (6 bases). The V end was cut by 5 bases, the J end by 4 bases, with 11 bases between. From germline, CDR1 is SQVTM and CDR2 ANQGSEA. The CDR3 is 12 amino acids. The CDR3 is CSVNRAGTEAFF. CDR3 bases: TGCAGCGTTAACAGGGCGGGCACTGAAGCTTTCTTT.

On this clonotype itself: This may arise from a read error, as a much more abundant clone is one base away. The chain uses TRBV10-2 and TRBJ2-5, with a weak D call TRBD2 (6 bases). V lost 6 bases to trimming and J lost 9 bases, with 14 bases between them. The CDR3 is 12 amino acids. The germline CDR1 and CDR2 sequences are WSHSY and SAAADI. CDR3 coding DNA: TGCGCCAGCAGGTCCTTGTGGGAGGCCCAGTACTTC. Encoded protein: CASRSLWEAQYF.

The sample holds a few counts of this clonotype. This sequence joins TRBV29-1 and TRBJ1-2; D gene uncertain. Trimming shortened V by 8 bases and J by 4 bases, and 14 bases separated the two germline ends. Germline assignment: CDR1 SQVTM and CDR2 ANQGSEA. There are 12 residues in the CDR3. The CDR3 DNA is TGCAGCAGTGAACGGCAGGTCTATGGCTACACCTTC. It encodes CSSERQVYGYTF.

This clonotype was seen repeatedly, ten times or more. The chain recombines TRBV11-2 with TRBJ2-7; 12 bases align to TRBD2. Per germline, CDR1 SGHAT and CDR2 FQNNGV. The CDR3 covers 15 residues. V lost 4 bases to trimming and J lost 2 bases; unmatched junction nucleotides: 3. This CDR3 is CASSSGLAGAYEQYF. DNA of the CDR3: TGTGCCAGCAGCTCGGGACTAGCGGGTGCCTACGAGCAGTACTTC.

There are many counts of this clonotype. V usage is TRBV7-9 and J usage is TRBJ1-1; TRBD1 matches at 7 bases. With 5 bases clipped from V and 1 base from J, the junction kept 7 bases outside the gene matches. The germline V gene encodes CDR1 SEHNR and CDR2 FQNEAQ (reference sequence). The CDR3 totals 15 residues. Here the CDR3 DNA reads TGTGCCAGCAGCCAACGACAGGGCGGGAACACTGAAGCTTTCTTT. It codes for CASSQRQGGNTEAFF.

This chain connects TRBV7-6 to TRBJ1-2; D is undetermined. The CDR3 is 14 residues long. V lost 8 bases and J lost 8, with 21 bases in between. Germline assignment: CDR1 SGHVS and CDR2 FNYEAQ. The CDR3 bases are TGTGCCAGCTCACCACCGTCGGCGGTGGAGGGCTACACCTTC. It translates to CASSPPSAVEGYTF.

The chain employs TRBV25-1 and TRBJ2-2; D perhaps matches TRBD1 (6 bases). CDR1 is MGHDK and CDR2 is SYGVNS in the germline V gene. V was trimmed by 6 bases and J by 7 bases, leaving 15 bases between them. The CDR3 has 14 amino acids. CDR3 DNA: TGTGCCAGCAGCCCGATGGGGGCTGTCGGGGAGCTGTTTTTT. Its protein product is CASSPMGAVGELFF. The full variable domain, rest sourced from reference TRBV25-1 and TRBJ2-2, is EADIYQTPRYLVIGTGKKITLECSQTMGHDKMYWYQQDPGMELHLIHYSYGVNSTEKGDLSSESTVSRIRTEHFPLTLESARPSHTSQYLCASSPMGAVGELFFGEGSRLTVL.

This clonotype has a handful of counts. V usage is TRBV5-1 and J usage is TRBJ2-7; tentative D call: TRBD2 (6 bases). Germline-derived CDR1 and CDR2 are SGHRS and YFSETQ. The CDR3 extends over 15 amino acids. Trimming stripped 0 bases from V and 2 bases from J, with 12 bases between. The CDR3 DNA sequence: TGCGCCAGCAGCTTGGGGCTAGCGATGGCCTACGAGCAGTACTTC. This translates into CASSLGLAMAYEQYF.

This clonotype occurred many times. This rearrangement joins TRBV2 to TRBJ1-5; 11 bases line up with TRBD1. This CDR3 comprises 15 residues. J lost 5 bases, V lost 5 bases, and 5 bases had no gene match. Germline V gene lookup returns CDR1 SNHLY and CDR2 FYNNEI. As DNA, the CDR3 is TGTGCCAGCAGTCCTGGGACAGGGGGATATCAGCCCCAGCATTTT. The encoded protein is CASSPGTGGYQPQHF.

This clonotype came up many times. The chain combines TRBV10-3 with TRBJ2-5; 12 bases map to TRBD2. This CDR3 has 16 residues. CDR1 and CDR2 from the germline V gene are ENHRY and SYGVKD. The V segment lost 5 bases and the J segment 1 base; nucleotides outside the gene matches: 5. In DNA, the CDR3 is TGTGCCATCAGTCTAGCGGGAGGGCCGGGCCAAGAGACCCAGTACTTC. This codes for CAISLAGGPGQETQYF.

The rearrangement joins TRBV5-6 to TRBJ2-7; 9 nucleotides agree with TRBD1. V dropped 2 bases and J dropped 0; count of bases not matched to a gene: 3. The germline CDR1 and CDR2 sequences are SGHDT and YYEEEE. The length of the CDR3 is 15 residues. DNA of the CDR3: TGTGCCAGCAGCTTTAGGACAGGGGCCTCCTACGAGCAGTACTTC. It specifies CASSFRTGASYEQYF.

This clonotype came up many times. J is TRBJ1-1 and V is TRBV2; D ambiguous. CDR3 length: 14 amino acids. Trimming took 4 bases from V and 2 from J, leaving 11 bases between them. The germline V gene has CDR1 SNHLY and CDR2 FYNNEI. CDR3 in DNA: TGTGCCAGCAGTGGATCCAGCAAAAACACTGAAGCTTTCTTT. It encodes CASSGSSKNTEAFF.

The chain recombines TRBV7-9 with TRBJ2-1; perhaps TRBD1 as D (6 bases). CDR1 SEHNR and CDR2 FQNEAQ come from the germline V gene (reference sequence). The CDR3 consists of 13 residues. Trimming shortened V by 5 bases and J by 6 bases, and 11 bases separated the two germline ends. This CDR3 is CASSPTGRNEQFF. The CDR3 DNA reads as TGTGCCAGCAGCCCCACAGGGCGCAATGAGCAGTTCTTC.

Notes on this clonotype: The junction departs from the called germline gene at one end, perhaps through a read error. The chain combines TRBV10-3 with TRBJ2-2; possible D gene TRBD1, 5 bases. This CDR3 contains 18 residues. Germline CDR1 ENHRY, CDR2 SYGVKD. The CDR3 DNA reads TGTGCCACCAGTGAGTCGACTTTGGGGCGGCGGAACACCGGGGAGCTGTTTTTT. Amino acid sequence: CATSESTLGRRNTGELFF.